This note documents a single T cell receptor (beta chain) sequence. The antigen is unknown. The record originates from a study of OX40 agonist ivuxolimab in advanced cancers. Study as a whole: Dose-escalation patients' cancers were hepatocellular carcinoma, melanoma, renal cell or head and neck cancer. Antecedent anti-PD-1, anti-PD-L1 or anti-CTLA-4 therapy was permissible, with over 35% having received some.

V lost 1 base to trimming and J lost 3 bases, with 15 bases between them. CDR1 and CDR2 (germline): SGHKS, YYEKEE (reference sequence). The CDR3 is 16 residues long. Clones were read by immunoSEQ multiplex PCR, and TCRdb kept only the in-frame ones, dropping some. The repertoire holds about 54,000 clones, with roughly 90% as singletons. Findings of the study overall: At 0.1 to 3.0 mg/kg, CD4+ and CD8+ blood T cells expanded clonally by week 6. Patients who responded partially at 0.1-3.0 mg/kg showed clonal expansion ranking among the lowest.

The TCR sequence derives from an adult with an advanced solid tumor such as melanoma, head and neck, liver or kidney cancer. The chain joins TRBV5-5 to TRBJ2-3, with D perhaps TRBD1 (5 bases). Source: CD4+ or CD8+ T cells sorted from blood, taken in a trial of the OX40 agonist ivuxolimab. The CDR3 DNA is TGTGCCAGCAGCTTGACAGGCGACGTTGAAACAGATACGCAGTATTTT. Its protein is CASSLTGDVETDTQYF.